These 15 T cell receptor beta chains originate from one sample sequenced in a study of shared clonotypes between healthy human individuals. Profiling relied on immunoSEQ multiplex PCR, and the TCRdb table lists in-frame clones only, not all of them. The table lists approximately 940,000 clones, more than 75% of them singletons. The specimen was memory CD4+ T cells sorted from blood. Subset defined: CD45RA-negative fraction. Every receptor here comes from a man aged 18 to 35 in good health.

The V call is TRBV5-1, the J call TRBJ2-7, with 7 bases identical to TRBD2. Trimming at V came to 2 bases and at J to 6 bases, leaving 14 bases not matched to a gene. The CDR3 consists of 16 residues. Germline V CDR1 and CDR2: SGHRS, YFSETQ. The DNA for the CDR3 is TGCGCCAGCAGCTTAAGCACGGCAGCGCGGGGGAGCGAGCAGTACTTC. Encoded protein: CASSLSTAARGSEQYF.

The chain employs TRBV18 and TRBJ2-5; TRBD1 might be the D (6 bases). V was clipped by 2 bases and J by 5 bases, with 9 bases between them. The CDR3 has 13 residues. CDR1 and CDR2 from the germline V gene are KGHSH and LQKENI. The CDR3: CASSPTQGETQYF. Here the CDR3 DNA reads TGTGCCAGCTCACCAACGCAGGGGGAGACCCAGTACTTC.

The J gene is TRBJ1-4, the V gene TRBV5-1, with a tentative D call TRBD1 (5 bases). Per the germline V gene, CDR1 is SGHRS and CDR2 is YFSETQ. Trimming left V 3 bases short and J 7 bases short, with 13 bases between. CDR3 length equals 14 residues. The CDR3 spells CASSWGGGGEKLFF. The CDR3 DNA is TGCGCCAGCAGCTGGGGCGGCGGTGGTGAAAAACTGTTTTTT.

This sequence joins TRBV30 and TRBJ1-2; D perhaps matches TRBD1 (6 bases). This CDR3 has 14 residues. V lost 0 bases, J lost 3 bases, and 11 bases lay in between. Germline lookup yields CDR1 GTSNPN and CDR2 SVGIG (reference sequence). The CDR3 region is CAWSVPGGDYGYTF. The CDR3 nucleotides read TGTGCCTGGAGTGTACCGGGGGGCGACTATGGCTACACCTTC.

The chain carries TRBV27 and TRBJ2-7; tentative D call: TRBD2 (5 bases). With 8 bases removed from V and 3 bases from J, the gap between germline ends came to 11 bases. Germline lookup yields CDR1 MNHEY and CDR2 SMNVEV (reference sequence). The CDR3 is 12 amino acids. The CDR3 region is CASGYRGYEQYF. CDR3 DNA: TGTGCCAGCGGATACCGGGGCTACGAGCAGTACTTC.

CDR3 sequence reads: CASSVALDRANTGELFF. Written as DNA, the CDR3 is TGTGCCAGCAGCGTAGCCCTGGACAGGGCGAACACCGGGGAGCTGTTTTTT. The V and J genes are TRBV9 and TRBJ2-2; 8 bases fit TRBD1. The germline gives CDR1 SGDLS, CDR2 YYNGEE. This CDR3 contains 17 residues. The V gene end was trimmed by 0 bases and the J gene end by 0 bases; junction bases not matched to a gene: 4.

This clone was seen more than once but under ten times. The CDR3 spells CAWSGEGAGDSPLHF. CDR3 in DNA: TGTGCCTGGAGTGGGGAAGGGGCAGGGGACTCACCCCTCCACTTT. This sequence joins TRBV30 and TRBJ1-6; possible D gene TRBD1, 6 bases. Germline loops: CDR1 GTSNPN, CDR2 SVGIG (reference sequence). V was clipped by 1 base and J by 10 bases, with 17 bases between them. The CDR3 has 15 amino acids.

This chain's CDR3 is CASSQEGGQKHSPLHF. The CDR3 DNA reads TGCGCCAGCAGCCAAGAAGGGGGGCAGAAACATTCACCCCTCCACTTT. V usage is TRBV4-3 and J usage is TRBJ1-6; possible D gene TRBD1, 6 bases. Trimming took off 0 bases at V and 8 bases at J, with 14 bases between the two ends. Per the germline V gene, CDR1 is LGHNA and CDR2 is YSLEER. This CDR3 is built from 16 residues.

The V and J genes are TRBV25-1 and TRBJ2-5; 8 bases agree with TRBD1. The V segment lost 11 bases and the J segment 4 bases; nucleotides outside the gene matches: 15. In germline, CDR1 is MGHDK, CDR2 SYGVNS. CDR3 length: 15 amino acids. CDR3 in amino acids: CASTQGGFWVETQYF. CDR3 coding DNA: TGTGCCTCTACACAGGGGGGATTTTGGGTAGAGACCCAGTACTTC.

The chain recombines TRBV19 with TRBJ2-5; D gene unclear. The V and J ends lost 5 bases and 4 bases respectively, with 11 bases between them. From germline, CDR1 is LNHDA and CDR2 SQIVND (reference sequence). There are 13 residues in the CDR3. The CDR3 bases are TGTGCCAGTAGTGTCGGAGTTGGAGAGACCCAGTACTTC. It yields the protein CASSVGVGETQYF.

The V and J genes are TRBV5-1 and TRBJ2-7, with a possible D match to TRBD1 (5 bases). This CDR3 comprises 16 residues. Per germline, CDR1 SGHRS and CDR2 YFSETQ. Trimming removed 5 bases from V and 2 bases from J, with 20 bases in between. The CDR3 protein is CASRLQAVGLTYEQYF. For the CDR3, the DNA is TGCGCCAGCAGACTCCAGGCAGTGGGGCTCACCTACGAGCAGTACTTC.

This chain connects TRBV6-5 to TRBJ1-6, with 10 nucleotides matching TRBD1. CDR1 is MNHEY and CDR2 is SVGAGI in the germline V gene. Trimming removed 3 bases from V and 8 bases from J; junction bases left unmatched: 1. This CDR3 spans 14 amino acids. The CDR3 sequence is CASSYGTGDSPLHF. The CDR3 bases are TGTGCCAGCAGTTATGGGACAGGGGATTCACCCCTCCACTTT.

This clone was seen just once. The chain is built from TRBV5-4 and TRBJ2-7; 8 nucleotides align to TRBD1. V shed 3 bases and J 3 bases; nucleotides not matched to a gene: 2. The CDR3 consists of 13 residues. Germline CDR1 reads SGHNT; CDR2 reads YYREEE (reference sequence). The CDR3 nucleotides are TGTGCCAGCAGCTCGGACAGGGACTACGAGCAGTACTTC. Encoded protein: CASSSDRDYEQYF.

V gene TRBV6-1 combines with J gene TRBJ1-6; D is possibly TRBD1 (5 bases). Per the germline V gene, CDR1 is MNHNS and CDR2 is SASEGT. V was cut by 0 bases and J by 11 bases, with 11 bases left in between. The CDR3 is 14 residues long. The CDR3 region has the DNA TGTGCCAGCAGTGAAGCAGGACAATTAACACCCCTCCACTTT. This translates into CASSEAGQLTPLHF.

The chain's CDR3 is CASSPTGGPGNTIYF. CDR3 bases: TGTGCCAGCAGTCCTACAGGGGGCCCTGGAAACACCATATATTTT. The chain has TRBV6-6 and TRBJ1-3, with 9 nucleotides matching TRBD1. V shed 5 bases and J 2 bases; nucleotides not matched to a gene: 4. This CDR3 contains 15 residues. Germline CDR1 reads MNHNY; CDR2 reads SVGAGI (reference sequence).